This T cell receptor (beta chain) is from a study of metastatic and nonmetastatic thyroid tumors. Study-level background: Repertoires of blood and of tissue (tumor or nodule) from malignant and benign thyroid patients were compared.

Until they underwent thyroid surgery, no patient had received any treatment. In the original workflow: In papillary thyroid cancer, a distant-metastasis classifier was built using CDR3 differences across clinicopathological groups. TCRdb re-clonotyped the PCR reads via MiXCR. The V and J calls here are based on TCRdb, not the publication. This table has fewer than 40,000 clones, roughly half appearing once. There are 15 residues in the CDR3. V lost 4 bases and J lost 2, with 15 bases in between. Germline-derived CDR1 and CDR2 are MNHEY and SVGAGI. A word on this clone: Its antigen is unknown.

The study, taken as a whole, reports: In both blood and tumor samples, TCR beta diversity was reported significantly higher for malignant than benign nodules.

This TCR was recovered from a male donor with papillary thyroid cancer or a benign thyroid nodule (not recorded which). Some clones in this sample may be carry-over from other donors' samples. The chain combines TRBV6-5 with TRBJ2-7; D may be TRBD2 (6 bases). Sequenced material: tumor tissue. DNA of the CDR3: TGTGCCAGCAGTTCTGCCCGGGAGCTGCCCTACGAGCAGTACTTC. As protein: CASSSARELPYEQYF.